The 21 T cell receptor beta chains below were found in one sample sequenced in a study of blood T cell repertoires in COVID-19. Profiled with immunoSEQ multiplex PCR; TCRdb holds only in-frame clones, not every one. The repertoire holds a few hundred thousand clones, with approximately 86% as singletons. The sequenced sample consisted of peripheral blood. The receptors derive from a man aged 30 to 39 with active or convalescent COVID-19.

The gene calls are TRBV6-5 and TRBJ1-1, with TRBD1 as a possible D gene (5 bases). The CDR3 covers 12 residues. Trimming removed 6 bases from V and 4 bases from J, with 9 bases in between. The germline V gene encodes CDR1 MNHEY and CDR2 SVGAGI. The CDR3 DNA follows: TGTGCCAGCAGCCGCGGGGGCACTGAAGCTTTCTTT. This translates into CASSRGGTEAFF.

The V gene is TRBV7-6, the J gene TRBJ2-5, with 8 positions matching TRBD2. CDR3 size: 16 residues. The V gene's germline CDR1 is SGHVS and CDR2 FNYEAQ. The V segment lost 2 bases and the J segment 2 bases; nucleotides outside the gene matches: 7. CDR3 sequence (DNA): TGTGCCAGCAGCTTAAGGCCAGCGGGGGAGCAAGAGACCCAGTACTTC. Its translation: CASSLRPAGEQETQYF.

The V gene is TRBV23-1, the J gene TRBJ2-3; no definite D call. TRBV23-1 is an ORF, with its function uncertain. There are 11 residues in the CDR3. Trimming took off 8 bases at V and 1 base at J, with 4 bases between the two ends. The CDR3 sequence is CASGGTDTQYF. Written as DNA, the CDR3 is TGCGCCAGCGGAGGCACAGATACGCAGTATTTT.

V usage is TRBV6-6 and J usage is TRBJ1-3; 7 nucleotides match TRBD1. The ends lost 7 bases at V and 0 bases at J; junction bases unmatched: 9. The CDR3 has 16 residues. Germline V gene lookup returns CDR1 MNHNY and CDR2 SVGAGI (reference sequence). CDR3 protein: CASKDRTKDSGNTIYF. Here the CDR3 DNA reads TGTGCCAGCAAGGACAGGACGAAAGACTCTGGAAACACCATATATTTT.

The chain joins TRBV7-2 to TRBJ2-1; TRBD1 might be the D (6 bases). CDR3 length equals 16 residues. Germline CDR1 and CDR2: SGHTA and FQGNSA. The V end was cut by 5 bases, the J end by 3 bases, with 17 bases between. CDR3 residues: CASSHSQGYFYNEQFF. The CDR3 DNA follows: TGTGCCAGCAGCCACTCTCAGGGGTACTTCTACAATGAGCAGTTCTTC.

This rearrangement joins TRBV6-4 to TRBJ2-7; 7 positions match TRBD1. The CDR3 is made up of 13 amino acids. Germline CDR1 MRHNA, CDR2 SNTAGT. With V trimmed by 3 bases and J by 3 bases, 2 bases remained unmatched. This CDR3 reads CASSDDRVYEQYF. In DNA form, the CDR3 reads TGTGCCAGCAGTGATGACAGGGTCTACGAGCAGTACTTC.

The V gene is TRBV3-1 (or the pseudogene TRBV3-2), the J gene TRBJ2-5; 12 nucleotides align to TRBD2. V was pared by 0 bases and J by 2 bases, with 4 bases of the junction left unmatched. CDR1 LGHDT and CDR2 YNNKEL come from the germline V gene (reference sequence). CDR3 length: 17 residues. The CDR3 bases are TGTGCCAGCAGCCAAGAGACTAGCGGGGGCCCACAAGAGACCCAGTACTTC. Amino acids: CASSQETSGGPQETQYF.

The chain is built from TRBV20-1 and TRBJ2-7, with a tentative D call TRBD1 (6 bases). Germline V CDR1 and CDR2: DFQATT, SNEGSKA (reference sequence). V shed 4 bases and J shed 3 bases, with 7 bases lying between them. This CDR3 comprises 11 residues. The CDR3, as DNA: TGCAGTGCTAAGGACAGCTACGAGCAGTACTTC. Translated: CSAKDSYEQYF.

The genes are TRBV12-2 and TRBJ2-7; the table's TRBD1 call for D was not verified on the DNA. TRBV12-2 is described as a pseudogene. The CDR3 consists of 15 residues. CDR3 sequence: CASRLVLRGFYEQYF. CDR3 coding DNA: TGTGCAAGTCGCTTAGTTTTGAGGGGGTTCTACGAGCAGTACTTC.

This chain joins TRBV4-1 and TRBJ1-5; D not resolved. In germline, CDR1 is MGHRA, CDR2 YSYEKL. The V gene lost 0 bases and the J gene lost 5 bases, with 14 bases spanning the gap. There are 16 residues in the CDR3. CDR3 nucleotides: TGCGCCAGCAGCCAAGAGTTCGGAGACTTTGATCAGCCCCAGCATTTT. This translates into CASSQEFGDFDQPQHF.

V is TRBV28 and J is TRBJ2-5, with 7 bases fitting TRBD1. Germline V gene sequence: CDR1 MDHEN, CDR2 SYDVKM. The CDR3 is made up of 13 amino acids. Trimming at V came to 7 bases and at J to 4 bases, leaving 6 bases not matched to a gene. CDR3 coding DNA: TGTGCCAGCAAGAAGGGGGCGGGAGAGACCCAGTACTTC. Its protein is CASKKGAGETQYF.

This clone was found once. The J gene is TRBJ2-2, the V gene TRBV7-2, with 7 bases aligning to TRBD2. CDR3 length equals 16 residues. V lost 1 base and J lost 6; bases outside the gene matches: 8. The V gene's germline CDR1 is SGHTA and CDR2 FQGNSA. The CDR3 region has the DNA TGTGCCAGCAGCTTAGGTGGTGGGGGAGGGGCCGGGGAGCTGTTTTTT. Its translation: CASSLGGGGGAGELFF.

The rearrangement joins TRBV30 to TRBJ1-5, with D possibly matching TRBD1 (5 bases). Germline V gene data show CDR1 as GTSNPN and CDR2 as SVGIG (reference sequence). The CDR3 has 13 residues. V lost 0 bases and J lost 7, with 10 bases in between. The CDR3 loop reads CAWSVQENQPQHF. DNA for the CDR3: TGTGCCTGGAGTGTACAGGAGAACCAGCCCCAGCATTTT.

This clone has only a few counts. CDR3 nucleotide sequence: TGCGCCAGCAGCCAAGAGATGACAGGGAACACTGAAGCTTTCTTT. Protein sequence: CASSQEMTGNTEAFF. The chain links TRBV4-1 to TRBJ1-1, with D perhaps matching TRBD1 (6 bases). Germline V CDR1 and CDR2: MGHRA, YSYEKL. The CDR3 is made up of 15 amino acids. V dropped 0 bases and J dropped 1 base, with 9 bases sitting between them.

This chain links TRBV19 with TRBJ2-5; 8 positions match TRBD2. The germline V gene encodes CDR1 LNHDA and CDR2 SQIVND (reference sequence). The trim removed 4 bases at V and 1 base at J, leaving 2 bases unmatched. The CDR3 sequence is 14 residues long. CDR3 amino acids: CASSKRETQETQYF. The CDR3 nucleotides read TGTGCCAGTAGTAAGCGGGAGACCCAAGAGACCCAGTACTTC.

This clone was counted a few times. The chain joins TRBV5-4 to TRBJ1-2, with a tentative D call TRBD1 (6 bases). In germline, CDR1 is SGHNT, CDR2 YYREEE (reference sequence). Trimming pared 1 base from V and 8 bases from J, leaving 18 bases between. The CDR3 contains 15 residues. The CDR3 spells CASSLPRGPSQGYTF. The CDR3 DNA reads as TGTGCCAGCAGCTTGCCCAGGGGCCCTTCCCAGGGCTACACCTTC.

The chain links TRBV2 to TRBJ1-2; tentatively, D is TRBD1 (5 bases). CDR1 SNHLY and CDR2 FYNNEI come from the germline V gene. CDR3 length: 16 amino acids. Trimming removed 8 bases at V and 0 bases at J, with 19 bases between. DNA of the CDR3: TGTGCCAGCCAGAGCCGACTGACAGATTCTAACTATGGCTACACCTTC. Its translation is CASQSRLTDSNYGYTF.

The DNA for the CDR3 is TGTGCCAGCAGCCAGACGGGTTCAGTCACTGAAGCTTTCTTT. Protein product: CASSQTGSVTEAFF. The chain has TRBV11-2 and TRBJ1-1, with D unclear. The CDR3 runs to 14 residues. Trimming took 5 bases from V and 4 from J, leaving 14 bases between them. From germline, CDR1 is SGHAT and CDR2 FQNNGV.

The chain couples TRBV2 to TRBJ1-2; 7 positions agree with TRBD1. Germline V gene lookup returns CDR1 SNHLY and CDR2 FYNNEI. The J segment lost 3 bases and the V segment lost 2 bases, leaving 18 bases of the junction unmatched. The CDR3 is made up of 19 amino acids. For the CDR3, the DNA is TGTGCCAGCAGTGAACCAGCCCTAGGGACAGCTCTTCCCTACTATGGCTACACCTTC. This translates into CASSEPALGTALPYYGYTF.

This chain joins TRBV19 and TRBJ2-5, with 12 positions matching TRBD2. There are 17 residues in the CDR3. V shed 5 bases, J shed 5 bases, and the junction held 12 bases outside the gene matches. The germline V gene encodes CDR1 LNHDA and CDR2 SQIVND (reference sequence). The CDR3 loop reads CASSPTSGGFKGETQYF. As DNA, the CDR3 is TGTGCCAGTAGTCCTACTAGCGGGGGGTTCAAGGGCGAGACCCAGTACTTC.

The chain is built from TRBV27 and TRBJ2-7; D perhaps matches TRBD2 (6 bases). This CDR3 is 13 amino acids long. Germline V gene sequence: CDR1 MNHEY, CDR2 SMNVEV (reference sequence). V was clipped by 6 bases and J by 1 base, with 10 bases between them. In DNA, the CDR3 is TGTGCCAGCAGAGGAGGGTATTCCTACGAGCAGTACTTC. Protein sequence: CASRGGYSYEQYF.